The T cell receptor (beta chain) under discussion was sequenced for a study of T cells in Graves' hyperthyroidism and ophthalmopathy. Details on this clonotype: What it binds is not known.

General observations from the study: Before onset, ophthalmopathy was predicted by the model a median around 6.5 months earlier. Ophthalmopathy could be told apart from stable hyperthyroidism with a 13 V-J model.

In making diagnoses, clinical symptoms, serum thyroxine and TRAb, thyroid ultrasound and orbital computed tomography were all used. Amplification of TCR beta CDR3 regions was performed using RNA transcripts as template. The study used the HTBI primer set for a first-round RT-PCR of the TCR CDR3. TCRdb reprocessed the multiplex PCR reads via MiXCR and lists one record per CDR3 protein. This table holds roughly 570,000 distinct CDR3 sequences, around 45% found once. Sequences were obtained from peripheral blood or thyroid tissue (not recorded which). This sequence was found in a woman aged 18-29 years with Graves' hyperthyroidism.

CDR3 coding DNA: TGTGCCAGCAGTGAAAGTACTAGCGGGAGTTTTTACGAGCAGTACTTC. This encodes CASSESTSGSFYEQYF. The chain employs TRBV2 and TRBJ2-7; 11 nucleotides agree with TRBD2. The CDR3 has 16 residues. With V trimmed by 2 bases and J by 4 bases, 7 bases remained unmatched. Germline values: CDR1 SNHLY, CDR2 FYNNEI.